This record concerns one T cell receptor beta chain sequence. Its matching antigen is unknown. This specimen comes from a study of CD8 T cells in ankylosing spondylitis. General study findings and limits: Matched ankylosing spondylitis synovial fluid reportedly showed significant enrichment of disease-linked clones.

The CDR3 sequence is 15 residues long. CDR1 and CDR2 from the germline V gene are KGHSH and LQKENI. Trimming took off 3 bases at V and 6 bases at J, with 15 bases between the two ends. TCRdb independently ran MiXCR on the 5' RACE reads; one entry per CDR3 protein. The data show around 210,000 distinct CDR3 sequences, over 7% seen once. The V gene is TRBV18, the J gene TRBJ1-3; D not resolved. Source material: blood, either unsorted or a sorted T cell fraction (not recorded which). This clonotype was sampled from a female donor with ankylosing spondylitis or in good health (not recorded which). CDR3 region: CASSPGPGGENTIYF. In DNA form, the CDR3 reads TGTGCCAGCTCACCCGGGCCCGGAGGTGAAAACACCATATATTTT.